The 14 T cell receptor beta chains reported below all come from one sample, sequenced in a study of beta chain features in type 1 diabetes. The investigators reverse transcribed all of the isolated RNA, so they sequenced expressed TCRB transcripts. Sequencing was performed with immunoSEQ multiplex PCR; in TCRdb, only in-frame clones are kept and a portion is missing. This sample yields about 930,000 clones, of which roughly a sixth are seen a single time; about 0.02% belongs to the top ten. Sample: naive CD4+ T cells from blood. The receptors were sampled from a woman under 30 in good health.

The CDR3 DNA reads TGTGCCAGCAGCCCCGTTTTTGACCCAACGAATGAGCAGTTCTTC. It translates to CASSPVFDPTNEQFF. V is TRBV14 and J is TRBJ2-1; D gene unclear. Trimming removed 4 bases from V and 7 bases from J, with 17 bases in between. Germline lookup yields CDR1 SGHDN and CDR2 FVKESK. This CDR3 contains 15 residues. Full variable domain (outside the CDR3, taken from reference TRBV14 and TRBJ2-1): EAGVTQFPSHSVIEKGQTVTLRCDPISGHDNLYWYRRVMGKEIKFLLHFVKESKQDESGMPNNRFLAERTGGTYSTLKVQPAELEDSGVYFCASSPVFDPTNEQFFGPGTRLTVL.

CDR3 sequence reads: CASSQTSAAPREQYF. The CDR3 region has the DNA TGTGCCAGCAGTCAGACTAGCGCAGCACCACGCGAGCAGTACTTC. V usage is TRBV6-5 and J usage is TRBJ2-7; 8 bases are shared with TRBD2. There are 15 residues in the CDR3. V shed 5 bases and J 6 bases; nucleotides not matched to a gene: 12. The germline V gene has CDR1 MNHEY and CDR2 SVGAGI.

This clone occurred a few times. The V call is TRBV27, the J call TRBJ2-4, with D maybe TRBD1 (5 bases). From germline, CDR1 is MNHEY and CDR2 SMNVEV (reference sequence). Trimming left V 4 bases short and J 4 bases short, with 11 bases between. The CDR3 is 14 residues long. The CDR3 nucleotides read TGTGCCAGCAGTTGGGCAGGGTCAAAAAACATTCAGTACTTC. It specifies CASSWAGSKNIQYF.

This clone was observed a few times. V usage is TRBV9 and J usage is TRBJ2-2, with D uncertain. Germline V gene sequence: CDR1 SGDLS, CDR2 YYNGEE. The CDR3 is 12 residues long. The germline V and J ends were trimmed by 0 bases and 7 bases, with 4 bases remaining between them. The CDR3 DNA reads as TGTGCCAGCAGCGTAGAGGGCGGGGAGCTGTTTTTT. Encoded protein: CASSVEGGELFF.

This sequence joins TRBV5-4 and TRBJ2-3; D may be TRBD1 or TRBD2 (7 bases each). Germline CDR1 SGHNT, CDR2 YYREEE (reference sequence). V was pared by 3 bases and J by 5 bases, with 16 bases between. The CDR3 loop spans 15 amino acids. CDR3 nucleotides: TGTGCCAGCAGCTCGACCAGGGGGGGAGAAGATACGCAGTATTTT. Amino acid sequence: CASSSTRGGEDTQYF.

This clone was counted between two and nine times. The chain couples TRBV4-3 to TRBJ1-4; 9 bases fit TRBD1. The CDR3 totals 18 residues. Germline CDR1 reads LGHNA; CDR2 reads YSLEER. V gave up 5 bases and J gave up 3 bases; unmatched junction bases: 13. DNA of the CDR3: TGCGCCAGCAGCGAAATTCGGGACAGGGTCCGAGCTAATGAAAAACTGTTTTTT. Translating gives CASSEIRDRVRANEKLFF.

The rearrangement joins TRBV7-8 to TRBJ2-1, with D unclear. This CDR3 contains 15 residues. Trimming removed 4 bases at V and 13 bases at J, with 23 bases between. Germline CDR1 SGHVS, CDR2 FQNEAQ. This CDR3 reads CASSWKALPLGPQFF. The DNA for the CDR3 is TGTGCCAGCAGCTGGAAAGCTCTTCCCCTAGGGCCCCAGTTCTTC.

The chain carries TRBV4-3 and TRBJ2-1; 10 bases line up with TRBD2. J lost 9 bases, V lost 0 bases, and 14 bases had no gene match. The CDR3 totals 18 residues. Germline CDR1 reads LGHNA; CDR2 reads YSLEER. CDR3 sequence reads: CASSQEGPGTSARVEQFF. The CDR3 bases are TGCGCCAGCAGCCAAGAGGGCCCTGGGACTAGCGCCAGGGTTGAGCAGTTCTTC.

This clone was seen more than once but under ten times. The genes are TRBV7-9 and TRBJ2-6; a possible D gene is TRBD1 (6 bases). V lost 6 bases and J 2 bases, leaving 14 bases between the germline ends. In germline, CDR1 is SEHNR, CDR2 FQNEAQ (reference sequence). The CDR3 has 16 amino acids. CDR3 protein: CASRRQGSAGANVLTF. CDR3 nucleotide sequence: TGTGCCAGCAGGCGTCAGGGGAGCGCTGGGGCCAACGTCCTGACTTTC.

This clone was counted a few times. The rearrangement joins TRBV6-5 to TRBJ2-7; TRBD1 agrees at 7 bases. Germline values: CDR1 MNHEY, CDR2 SVGAGI. V lost 6 bases to trimming and J lost 5 bases; unmatched junction nucleotides: 4. The CDR3 loop spans 12 amino acids. DNA of the CDR3: TGTGCCAGCAGCCCCGACAGGGACGAGCAGTACTTC. It translates to CASSPDRDEQYF.

There are a few counts of this clone. CDR3 DNA: TGTGCCAGCACGGACAGGGGAGGAGCAGATACGCAGTATTTT. Translated: CASTDRGGADTQYF. The V gene is TRBV7-6, the J gene TRBJ2-3; 9 nucleotides match TRBD1. This CDR3 is built from 14 residues. V lost 7 bases and J lost 4; bases outside the gene matches: 6. In germline, CDR1 is SGHVS, CDR2 FNYEAQ.

This clone occurred a few times. Other DNA sequences in the sample encode the same CDR3. The chain combines TRBV2 with TRBJ1-5; D remains unclear. V lost 4 bases, J lost 2 bases, and 6 bases lay in between. Germline V gene data show CDR1 as SNHLY and CDR2 as FYNNEI. This CDR3 region has 13 residues. The DNA for the CDR3 is TGTGCCAGCAGTGTAAGGGGCAATCAGCCCCAGCATTTT. Its protein product is CASSVRGNQPQHF.

The CDR3 nucleotides read TGTGCCAGCAGTTTAACCTTCACAGGGACCCAGCCCCAGCATTTT. Residues: CASSLTFTGTQPQHF. V is TRBV27 and J is TRBJ1-5, with D maybe TRBD1 (6 bases). This CDR3 has 15 amino acids. Deletions cut 2 bases from V and 7 bases from J, with 15 bases between. The V gene's germline CDR1 is MNHEY and CDR2 SMNVEV (reference sequence).

This clone was seen once. The rearrangement uses TRBV4-1 and TRBJ2-7; 8 positions agree with TRBD1. Germline loops: CDR1 MGHRA, CDR2 YSYEKL. V lost 3 bases and J lost 3; bases outside the gene matches: 7. The CDR3 length is 15 residues. CDR3 DNA: TGCGCCAGCAGCCATGGACAGGGACTGGTCTACGAGCAGTACTTC. It specifies CASSHGQGLVYEQYF.